These 5 T cell receptor beta chains share one sample of origin, sequenced in a study of T cell repertoires in cytomegalovirus infection. TCRdb recomputed calls from the reads with MiXCR, one row per CDR3 protein. Among some 220,000 distinct CDR3 sequences, roughly 6.5% were seen once, and the ten largest hold about 6.3%. Sequenced: PBMCs. These TCRs come from a human donor in good health (CMV status not recorded). Some clones in this sample may be carry-over from other donors' samples.

This clonotype was seen repeatedly, ten times or more. The chain links TRBV20-1 to TRBJ2-1; 10 bases fit TRBD2. CDR3 size: 15 residues. In germline, CDR1 is DFQATT, CDR2 SNEGSKA (reference sequence). The V and J ends lost 7 bases and 2 bases, in that order; junction bases with no gene match: 8. Here the CDR3 DNA reads TGCAGTGGGGGGGAAGCGGGGGGGCCCTACAATGAGCAGTTCTTC. This sequence encodes CSGGEAGGPYNEQFF.

This clonotype was found many times. V and J are TRBV29-1 and TRBJ2-5; 11 nucleotides align to TRBD2. The length of the CDR3 is 12 residues. Germline V CDR1 and CDR2: SQVTM, ANQGSEA. The trim removed 7 bases at V and 5 bases at J, leaving 3 bases unmatched. CDR3: CSETSGGETQYF. The CDR3 region has the DNA TGCAGCGAAACTAGCGGGGGTGAGACCCAGTACTTC. Drawing the rest from reference TRBV29-1 and TRBJ2-5, the complete variable domain is SAVISQKPSRDICQRGTSLTIQCQVDSQVTMMFWYRQQPGQSLTLIATANQGSEATYESGFVIDKFPISRPNLTFSTLTVSNMSPEDSSIYLCSETSGGETQYFGPGTRLLVL.

This clonotype was detected ten times or more. The chain couples TRBV11-2 to TRBJ1-4; 7 bases are a match to TRBD1. The CDR3 has 16 residues. The germline V gene has CDR1 SGHAT and CDR2 FQNNGV. Germline trimming cut 0 bases from V and 7 bases from J; bases unmatched to any gene: 8. CDR3 DNA sequence: TGTGCCAGCAGCTTAGATCTGGAGGGGGCCGGTGAAAAACTGTTTTTT. Encoded protein: CASSLDLEGAGEKLFF. Combining the CDR3 with reference TRBV11-2 and TRBJ1-4 gives the whole variable domain EAGVAQSPRYKIIEKRQSVAFWCNPISGHATLYWYQQILGQGPKLLIQFQNNGVVDDSQLPKDRFSAERLKGVDSTLKIQPAKLEDSAVYLCASSLDLEGAGEKLFFGSGTQLSVL.

This clonotype was counted only a few times. The genes are TRBV12-3 or TRBV12-4 and TRBJ1-5; 9 bases fit TRBD1. The V and J ends lost 5 bases and 6 bases, in that order; junction bases with no gene match: 11. The CDR3 contains 16 residues. The chain's CDR3 is CASSEPGQGIGQPQHF. DNA of the CDR3: TGTGCCAGCAGTGAACCGGGACAGGGAATTGGTCAGCCCCAGCATTTT.

This clonotype came up many times. The gene calls are TRBV7-2 and TRBJ2-2, with 9 bases that match TRBD2. The J segment lost 1 base and the V segment lost 2 bases, leaving 2 bases of the junction unmatched. The CDR3 extends over 16 amino acids. Looked up from germline, CDR1 is SGHTA and CDR2 is FQGNSA. Written as DNA, the CDR3 is TGTGCCAGCAGCTTAAATAGCGGGGGGAACACCGGGGAGCTGTTTTTT. It encodes CASSLNSGGNTGELFF. Combining the CDR3 with reference TRBV7-2 and TRBJ2-2 gives the whole variable domain GAGVSQSPSNKVTEKGKDVELRCDPISGHTALYWYRQSLGQGLEFLIYFQGNSAPDKSGLPSDRFSAERTGGSVSTLTIQRTQQEDSAVYLCASSLNSGGNTGELFFGEGSRLTVL.